One and the same sample provided the 9 T cell receptor beta chains below, sequenced in a study of post-analysis software for immune sequencing data. Broader study findings: Controls had lower frequencies than patients of about 5 TRBV segments, which included TRBV5-6, TRBV5-1 and TRBV20-1.

Antigens of these TCRs are unknown. Researchers reported that TCR beta cDNA libraries carried unique molecular identifiers. Each CDR3 protein is one row after TCRdb ran MiXCR on the PCR reads. This table has hundreds of thousands of distinct CDR3 sequences, 30% appearing once. The sequenced sample was blood. All receptors come from a girl under 18 with multiple sclerosis.

The chain couples TRBV4-3 to TRBJ2-3; the match to TRBD2 covers 8 bases. The CDR3 covers 15 residues. Losses at the gene ends were 4 bases for V and 0 bases for J; bases not matched to a gene: 3. From germline, CDR1 is LGHNA and CDR2 YSLEER. In DNA, the CDR3 is TGCGCCAGCAGCCGACTAGCGACTAGCACAGATACGCAGTATTTT. Its translation: CASSRLATSTDTQYF.

The J gene is TRBJ2-5, the V gene TRBV6-6, with 9 bases that match TRBD2. Germline V gene data show CDR1 as MNHNY and CDR2 as SVGAGI (reference sequence). V lost 4 bases, J lost 11 bases, and 17 bases stayed unmatched. This CDR3 comprises 16 residues. The CDR3 bases are TGTGCCAGCAGTTTGTCGAGCGGGGGGACTTTCAATGAGCAGTACTTC. Translation gives CASSLSSGGTFNEQYF.

The V call is TRBV24-1, the J call TRBJ2-3, with TRBD2 identical over 9 bases. J lost 1 base, V lost 8 bases, and 9 bases had no gene match. Germline CDR1 and CDR2: KGHDR and SFDVKD. The CDR3 consists of 16 residues. Written as DNA, the CDR3 is TGTGCCACCACCCCAGGCGGGGGGGGTGGCACAGATACGCAGTATTTT. Amino acids: CATTPGGGGGTDTQYF.

This clonotype was seen repeatedly, ten times or more. The V gene is TRBV7-6, the J gene TRBJ2-7, with D possibly being TRBD1 (5 bases). The length of the CDR3 is 15 residues. V dropped 1 base and J dropped 2 bases, with 12 bases sitting between them. The V gene's germline CDR1 is SGHVS and CDR2 FNYEAQ. The CDR3 loop is CASSLEAGRTYEQYF. The CDR3 coding sequence is TGTGCCAGCAGCTTAGAGGCAGGGCGCACCTACGAGCAGTACTTC.

The chain uses TRBV20-1 and TRBJ2-7; D is unclear. The V end was cut by 1 base, the J end by 4 bases, with 8 bases between. Germline V gene sequence: CDR1 DFQATT, CDR2 SNEGSKA (reference sequence). CDR3 length: 12 amino acids. CDR3 nucleotide sequence: TGCAGTGCTAGAGCAGACCCTTACGAGCAGTACTTC. Protein sequence: CSARADPYEQYF.

This clonotype occurred a few times. The CDR3 DNA follows: TGTGCCAGCAGCCCCGGGCCGGGGGGGACTAATGAAAAACTGTTTTTT. Translation: CASSPGPGGTNEKLFF. The chain joins TRBV4-2 to TRBJ1-4; tentatively, D is TRBD1 (5 bases). Trimming left V 4 bases short and J 2 bases short, with 14 bases between. This CDR3 is built from 16 residues. Germline V gene lookup returns CDR1 LGHNA and CDR2 YNFKEQ.

A note on this clonotype: Since a much larger clone is just one base distant, this may be a read error. This chain links TRBV12-3 or TRBV12-4 with TRBJ2-6; either TRBD1 or TRBD2 may supply D (5 bases each). The V gene lost 10 bases and the J gene lost 1 base, with 11 bases spanning the gap. CDR3 length: 14 residues. The CDR3 coding sequence is TGTGCCAACAGGTGGGGGTCTGGGGCCAACGTCCTGACTTTC. Translated: CANRWGSGANVLTF.

This clonotype was recorded a few times. The gene calls are TRBV7-2 and TRBJ1-1; D gene uncertain. The V gene's germline CDR1 is SGHTA and CDR2 FQGNSA. V was pared by 4 bases and J by 1 base, with 13 bases between. The CDR3 is 15 residues long. The CDR3 sequence: CASSSRRGWNTEAFF. As DNA, the CDR3 is TGTGCCAGCAGCTCCCGACGAGGGTGGAACACTGAAGCTTTCTTT.

This clonotype was picked up many times. The J gene is TRBJ2-5, the V gene TRBV7-2; D perhaps matches TRBD2 (5 bases). CDR1 SGHTA and CDR2 FQGNSA come from the germline V gene. The CDR3 covers 14 residues. With 3 bases removed from V and 2 bases from J, the gap between germline ends came to 10 bases. For the CDR3, the DNA is TGTGCCAGCAGCTTGGCCGGGGTACAAGAGACCCAGTACTTC. It translates to CASSLAGVQETQYF.